This TCR beta chain was identified during a study of T cells in localized non-small cell lung cancer. Whole-study findings and limits: Greater blood T cell density accompanied longer overall survival. Sequencing, confined to only one tumor region, leaves heterogeneity possible. Highest T cell clonality was seen in uninvolved adjacent lung, surpassing that measured in tumor. Appearances in adjacent lung were noted for a median 57 of the top 100 tumor clones.

Here immunoSEQ multiplex PCR was the method, and the copy in TCRdb shows in-frame clones only, minus some. The data show tens of thousands of clones, with around 92% seen just once and approximately 2.2% held by the top ten. Regarding this clone: Its specificity is not known.

Germline CDR1 reads KGHSH; CDR2 reads LQKENI. The CDR3 totals 14 residues. V lost 1 base and J 3 bases, leaving 9 bases between the germline ends. Sequenced material: peripheral blood, taken before any cancer treatment. This receptor was obtained from a female donor aged 60 or older with stage I lung adenocarcinoma. The chain has TRBV18 and TRBJ2-5; the D gene is possibly TRBD1 (6 bases). This CDR3 is CASSPQAGEETQYF. The CDR3 DNA is TGTGCCAGCTCACCACAGGCAGGGGAAGAGACCCAGTACTTC. Full variable domain (remainder filled in from reference TRBV18 and TRBJ2-5): NAGVMQNPRHLVRRRGQEARLRCSPMKGHSHVYWYRQLPEEGLKFMVYLQKENIIDESGMPKERFSAEFPKEGPSILRIQQVVRGDSAAYFCASSPQAGEETQYFGPGTRLLVL.